Included here is one T cell receptor beta chain sequence, with context. The entry originates in a study of blood T cell repertoires in COVID-19. The V end was cut by 0 bases, the J end by 2 bases, with 15 bases between. The CDR3 is made up of 17 amino acids. Germline V gene sequence: CDR1 SGHRS, CDR2 YFSETQ. The assay was immunoSEQ multiplex PCR, and TCRdb's table has in-frame clones only and misses some. The sample lists fewer than 400,000 clones, around nine tenths occurring once. The V call is TRBV5-1, the J call TRBJ1-3; D is possibly TRBD1 (6 bases). The TCR comes from a woman aged 45-59 years who had recovered from COVID-19. The specimen sequenced was PBMCs or T cells enriched from blood (not recorded which). The chain's CDR3 is CASSLATGTRAGNTIYF. The CDR3 DNA is TGCGCCAGCAGCTTGGCTACAGGGACTAGAGCTGGAAACACCATATATTTT. The full variable domain, its missing parts supplied by reference TRBV5-1 and TRBJ1-3, is KAGVTQTPRYLIKTRGQQVTLSCSPISGHRSVSWYQQTPGQGLQFLFEYFSETQRNKGNFPGRFSGRQFSNSRSEMNVSTLELGDSALYLCASSLATGTRAGNTIYFGEGSWLTVV.